Following are 26 T cell receptor beta chains from one sample sequenced in a study of OX40 agonist ivuxolimab in advanced cancers. Profiled with immunoSEQ multiplex PCR; TCRdb holds only in-frame clones, not every one. The sample yields 53,000 or so clones, over 75% seen once. Sequencing used CD4+ or CD8+ T cells sorted from blood, obtained in a trial of the OX40 agonist ivuxolimab. The receptors derive from an adult with an advanced solid tumor such as melanoma, head and neck, liver or kidney cancer.

In its sample, this clone was seen a few times. The rearrangement links TRBV30 to TRBJ1-1; no firm D call. Trimming cost V 2 bases and J 1 base, with 5 bases left between them. Germline V lookup: CDR1 GTSNPN, CDR2 SVGIG (reference sequence). The CDR3 contains 12 residues. CDR3 nucleotides: TGTGCCTGGAGTAATCAGAACACTGAAGCTTTCTTT. As protein: CAWSNQNTEAFF.

The rearrangement links TRBV10-3 to TRBJ2-7, with D perhaps TRBD2 (6 bases). The germline V gene encodes CDR1 ENHRY and CDR2 SYGVKD. The CDR3 is 12 amino acids. Trimming took 5 bases from V and 9 from J, leaving 14 bases between them. In DNA, the CDR3 is TGTGCCATCAGTCCCCCCGGCGGGGCGCAGTACTTC. Protein sequence: CAISPPGGAQYF.

V usage is TRBV6-1 and J usage is TRBJ1-2; D perhaps matches TRBD1 (6 bases). Germline V gene lookup returns CDR1 MNHNS and CDR2 SASEGT. The CDR3 contains 14 residues. V lost 2 bases, J lost 4 bases, and 11 bases lay in between. CDR3 DNA: TGTGCCAGCAGTGAAAACAGGGACCCCTATGGCTACACCTTC. Translating gives CASSENRDPYGYTF.

This chain connects TRBV18 to TRBJ1-4; 10 nucleotides match TRBD1. Germline V gene sequence: CDR1 KGHSH, CDR2 LQKENI. Losses at the gene ends were 8 bases for V and 8 bases for J; bases not matched to a gene: 11. CDR3 length: 15 residues. The DNA of the CDR3 is TGTGCCAGCAGCCCCGGGACAGGGGTTAGGGAAAAACTGTTTTTT. Protein product: CASSPGTGVREKLFF.

V and J are TRBV7-2 and TRBJ2-5; TRBD2 matches 7 bases. The J call may be mistaken, given a closer DNA end match to TRBJ2-7. Germline V gene data show CDR1 as SGHTA and CDR2 as FQGNSA. The CDR3 loop spans 15 amino acids. The CDR3: CASSSQRGSLYEQYF. CDR3 DNA: TGTGCCAGCAGTTCCCAGCGGGGATCCCTCTACGAGCAGTACTTC.

The J gene is TRBJ2-7, the V gene TRBV28; 9 nucleotides agree with TRBD1. Germline V gives CDR1 MDHEN, CDR2 SYDVKM. The CDR3 is 14 amino acids. V shed 7 bases, J shed 4 bases, and the junction held 8 bases outside the gene matches. For the CDR3, the DNA is TGTGCCAGCATTCCTGGACAGGGGTATTACGAGCAGTACTTC. Translating gives CASIPGQGYYEQYF.

The V gene is TRBV10-3, the J gene TRBJ2-1, with 10 bases lining up with TRBD2. In germline, CDR1 is ENHRY, CDR2 SYGVKD. The CDR3 totals 16 residues. Trimming took 3 bases from V and 2 from J; bases not matched to a gene: 4. CDR3 in amino acids: CAISESLAGAYNEQFF. The CDR3 DNA sequence: TGTGCCATCAGTGAATCTCTAGCGGGGGCCTACAATGAGCAGTTCTTC.

The DNA for the CDR3 is TGTGCCAGCAGAGCGTCGGGTTCCTACAATGAGCAGTTCTTC. Translation gives CASRASGSYNEQFF. This chain links TRBV14 with TRBJ2-1; D call uncertain. CDR1 and CDR2 (germline): SGHDN, FVKESK. The V gene lost 6 bases and the J gene lost 1 base, with 10 bases spanning the gap. The CDR3 has 14 residues.

This clone was counted once. The genes are TRBV7-9 and TRBJ2-7; D perhaps matches TRBD1 (5 bases). V was trimmed by 5 bases and J by 6 bases, leaving 20 bases between them. Germline loops: CDR1 SEHNR, CDR2 FQNEAQ (reference sequence). CDR3 size: 15 residues. Here the CDR3 reads CASSKARGRVAEQYF. The CDR3 DNA sequence: TGTGCCAGCAGCAAAGCCAGAGGCAGGGTAGCCGAGCAGTACTTC. The variable domain in full, completed from reference TRBV7-9 and TRBJ2-7, reads DTGVSQNPRHKITKRGQNVTFRCDPISEHNRLYWYRQTLGQGPEFLTYFQNEAQLEKSRLLSDRFSAERPKGSFSTLEIQRTEQGDSAMYLCASSKARGRVAEQYFGPGTRLTVT.

This chain uses TRBV28 with TRBJ2-3; 14 nucleotides align to TRBD2. This CDR3 has 14 residues. Germline CDR1 reads MDHEN; CDR2 reads SYDVKM. J was trimmed by 5 bases and V by 6 bases; bases with no gene match: 1. The CDR3 sequence is CASSGTSGRDTQYF. CDR3 DNA sequence: TGTGCCAGCAGCGGGACTAGCGGGAGAGATACGCAGTATTTT.

The CDR3 DNA follows: TGTGCCAGCAGTAAACAGGGGTCTGGAAACACCATATATTTT. It encodes CASSKQGSGNTIYF. J is TRBJ1-3 and V is TRBV6-1, with 7 bases aligning to TRBD1. CDR1 is MNHNS and CDR2 is SASEGT in the germline V gene. V shed 5 bases, J shed 1 base, and the junction held 2 bases outside the gene matches. This CDR3 contains 14 residues.

This chain uses TRBV13 with TRBJ1-2, with D maybe TRBD1 (5 bases). Deletions cut 2 bases from V and 5 bases from J, with 12 bases between. The CDR3 runs to 14 residues. Germline V gives CDR1 PRHDT, CDR2 FYEKMQ (reference sequence). For the CDR3, the DNA is TGTGCCAGCAGCTTAACCGGGACGGATTATGGCTACACCTTC. It codes for CASSLTGTDYGYTF. Using reference TRBV13 and TRBJ1-2 for the parts outside the CDR3, the full variable domain is AAGVIQSPRHLIKEKRETATLKCYPIPRHDTVYWYQQGPGQDPQFLISFYEKMQSDKGSIPDRFSAQQFSDYHSELNMSSLELGDSALYFCASSLTGTDYGYTFGSGTRLTVV.

The J gene is TRBJ2-7, the V gene TRBV27, with 12 bases identical to TRBD2. Per germline, CDR1 MNHEY and CDR2 SMNVEV (reference sequence). V shed 3 bases and J 2 bases; nucleotides not matched to a gene: 8. The CDR3 extends over 17 amino acids. DNA for the CDR3: TGTGCCAGCAGTTTTCGCACTAGCGGGGGGCGTGCCTACGAGCAGTACTTC. Its translation is CASSFRTSGGRAYEQYF.

DNA for the CDR3: TGTGCCATCTCTAGACAGGGGGCCTCTAGCTATGGCTACACCTTC. Protein: CAISRQGASSYGYTF. The chain uses TRBV28 and TRBJ1-2; 10 bases fit TRBD1. V lost 10 bases to trimming and J lost 4 bases; unmatched junction nucleotides: 12. CDR1 and CDR2 (germline): MDHEN, SYDVKM. The CDR3 is made up of 15 amino acids.

The V call is TRBV9, the J call TRBJ1-1; D is ambiguous. Germline values: CDR1 SGDLS, CDR2 YYNGEE. The CDR3 consists of 14 residues. V was trimmed by 0 bases and J by 2 bases, leaving 8 bases between them. In nucleotides, the CDR3 is TGTGCCAGCAGCGTAGGACATCCCAACACTGAAGCTTTCTTT. The encoded protein is CASSVGHPNTEAFF.

This chain joins TRBV7-8 and TRBJ2-7; D gene ambiguous. V was trimmed by 1 base and J by 7 bases, leaving 20 bases between them. The CDR3 has 16 amino acids. CDR1 SGHVS and CDR2 FQNEAQ come from the germline V gene. Here the CDR3 reads CASSLGPWTTVGEQYF. DNA for the CDR3: TGTGCCAGCAGCTTAGGTCCATGGACCACAGTGGGAGAGCAGTACTTC.

This sequence joins TRBV5-4 and TRBJ2-1; TRBD2 is a possible D gene (9 bases). V was trimmed by 0 bases and J by 7 bases, leaving 20 bases between them. The V gene's germline CDR1 is SGHNT and CDR2 YYREEE (reference sequence). The CDR3 has 17 residues. Written as DNA, the CDR3 is TGTGCCAGCAGCTTGGCAGGGGGCGGGAGGGGAGGAAATGAGCAGTTCTTC. Its translation: CASSLAGGGRGGNEQFF.

This chain joins TRBV15 and TRBJ2-7; TRBD1 is a possible D gene (6 bases). This CDR3 is 14 amino acids long. V was clipped by 1 base and J by 3 bases, with 10 bases between them. The germline gives CDR1 LNHNV, CDR2 YYDKDF (reference sequence). The CDR3 is CATSRGSQGYEQYF. The DNA for the CDR3 is TGTGCCACCAGCAGAGGTTCACAGGGCTACGAGCAGTACTTC.

The V and J genes are TRBV5-4 and TRBJ1-2, with D perhaps matching TRBD1 (5 bases). Trimming cost V 10 bases and J 3 bases, with 10 bases left between them. The CDR3 is made up of 11 amino acids. Germline-derived CDR1 and CDR2 are SGHNT and YYREEE (reference sequence). The CDR3 nucleotides read TGTGCCGCCCGAGGGGACTATGGCTACACCTTC. Its translation: CAARGDYGYTF.

This chain joins TRBV10-2 and TRBJ2-3; 9 positions agree with TRBD2. Germline V gene data show CDR1 as WSHSY and CDR2 as SAAADI. The ends lost 7 bases at V and 3 bases at J; junction bases unmatched: 8. The CDR3 is 15 residues long. The chain's CDR3 is CASIGGGAGTDTQYF. Written as DNA, the CDR3 is TGCGCCAGCATCGGCGGGGGGGCTGGTACAGATACGCAGTATTTT.

The rearrangement links TRBV11-1 to TRBJ1-1; D possibly corresponds to TRBD1 (6 bases). The CDR3 has 14 residues. The germline gives CDR1 SGHAT, CDR2 FQDESV (reference sequence). The V and J ends lost 5 bases and 1 base respectively, with 11 bases between them. In nucleotides, the CDR3 is TGTGCCAGCAGCCAACAGGGAGGGAACACTGAAGCTTTCTTT. Translation gives CASSQQGGNTEAFF.

The V gene is TRBV10-3, the J gene TRBJ2-7, with D possibly being TRBD1 (8 bases). CDR3 length: 13 amino acids. The germline V and J ends were trimmed by 10 bases and 4 bases, with 17 bases remaining between them. Germline CDR1 ENHRY, CDR2 SYGVKD. CDR3 amino acids: CATATGEGYEQYF. The CDR3 DNA is TGTGCCACCGCGACAGGGGAGGGTTACGAGCAGTACTTC.

This clone has a single count. This rearrangement joins TRBV5-6 to TRBJ2-5, with D tentatively TRBD2 (7 bases). Trimming cost V 2 bases and J 8 bases, with 19 bases left between them. Germline V CDR1 and CDR2: SGHDT, YYEEEE. The length of the CDR3 is 15 residues. In nucleotides, the CDR3 is TGTGCCAGCAGCTTTGGGGGGGCAACGGCCGGCACCCAGTACTTC. It is translated as CASSFGGATAGTQYF.

This chain links TRBV18 with TRBJ2-2; a weak D match, TRBD1 (6 bases). V dropped 3 bases and J dropped 1 base, with 12 bases sitting between them. The CDR3 has 16 residues. Per the germline V gene, CDR1 is KGHSH and CDR2 is LQKENI. CDR3: CASSPAGTRNTGELFF. The CDR3 nucleotides read TGTGCCAGCTCACCCGCCGGGACACGGAACACCGGGGAGCTGTTTTTT. The full variable domain, with the rest looked up from reference TRBV18 and TRBJ2-2, is NAGVMQNPRHLVRRRGQEARLRCSPMKGHSHVYWYRQLPEEGLKFMVYLQKENIIDESGMPKERFSAEFPKEGPSILRIQQVVRGDSAAYFCASSPAGTRNTGELFFGEGSRLTVL.

The CDR3, as DNA: TGTGCCAGCAGGAGGGACCGAGCTAACTATGGCTACACCTTC. Its protein product is CASRRDRANYGYTF. The chain joins TRBV27 to TRBJ1-2; D possibly corresponds to TRBD1 (5 bases). V shed 6 bases and J shed 0 bases, with 11 bases lying between them. In germline, CDR1 is MNHEY, CDR2 SMNVEV (reference sequence). This CDR3 is 14 amino acids long.

This clone was seen more than once but under ten times. Here the CDR3 DNA reads TGTGCCAGCAGTGGGGACACCTGGGCGGCCAAAAACATTCAGTACTTC. As protein: CASSGDTWAAKNIQYF. The V and J genes are TRBV6-1 and TRBJ2-4; D is perhaps TRBD1 (6 bases). The CDR3 covers 16 residues. Germline assignment: CDR1 MNHNS and CDR2 SASEGT. Between the trimmed V and J ends, which lost 4 bases and 1 base, there was a span of 14 bases.